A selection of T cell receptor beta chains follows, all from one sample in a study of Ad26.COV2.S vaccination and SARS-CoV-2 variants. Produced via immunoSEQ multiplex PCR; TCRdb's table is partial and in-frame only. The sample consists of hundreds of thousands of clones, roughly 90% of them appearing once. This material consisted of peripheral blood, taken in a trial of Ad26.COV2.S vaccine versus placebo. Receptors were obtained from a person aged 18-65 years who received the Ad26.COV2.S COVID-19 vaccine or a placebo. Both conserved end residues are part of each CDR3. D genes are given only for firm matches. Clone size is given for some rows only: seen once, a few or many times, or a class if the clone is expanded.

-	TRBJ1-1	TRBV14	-	TGTGCCAGCAGCCACCTAGGACAGCTGAACACTGAAGCTTTCTTT	CASSHLGQLNTEAFF
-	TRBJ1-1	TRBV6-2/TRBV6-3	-	TGTGCCAGCAGTTACCGGGGGGGCCTACGCGCTTTCTTT	CASSYRGGLRAFF
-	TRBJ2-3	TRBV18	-	TGTGCCAGCTCAGACTCCCAACAGGCAACCACAGATACGCAGTATTTT	CASSDSQQATTDTQYF
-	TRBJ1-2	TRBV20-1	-	TGCAGTGCCCCCCGGGGAGGGGGCTACACCTTC	CSAPRGGGYTF
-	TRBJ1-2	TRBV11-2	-	TGTGCCAGCAGCTTAGATCCGACTTCCCCAGGCTACACCTTC	CASSLDPTSPGYTF
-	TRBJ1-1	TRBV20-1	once	TGCAGTGCAGACACCCCAGGCGGAGCTTTCTTT	CSADTPGGAFF
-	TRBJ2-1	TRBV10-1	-	TGCGCCAGCAGTGACCAGGTAATGGGCAATGAGCAGTTCTTC	CASSDQVMGNEQFF
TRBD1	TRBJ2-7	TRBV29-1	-	TGCAGCTACGGACAGGGGAAGGCCTACGAGCAGTACTTC	CSYGQGKAYEQYF
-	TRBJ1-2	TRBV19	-	TGTGCCAGTAGCCTTAGACGGGGCTACACCTTC	CASSLRRGYTF
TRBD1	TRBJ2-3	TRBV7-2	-	TGTGCCAGCAGCTTCGACAGGGGGCCTGATACGCAGTATTTT	CASSFDRGPDTQYF
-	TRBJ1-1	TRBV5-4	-	TGTGCCAGCAGCGAACCGGGGGACACTGAAGCTTTCTTT	CASSEPGDTEAFF
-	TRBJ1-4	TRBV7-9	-	TGTGCCAGCAGCTTAGACCGGGCCATCCGGGAAAAACTGTTTTTT	CASSLDRAIREKLFF
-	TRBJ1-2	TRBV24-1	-	TGTGCCACCAAGACTCTTTATGGCTACACCTTC	CATKTLYGYTF
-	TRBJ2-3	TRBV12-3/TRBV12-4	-	TGTGCCAGCAGCCTCTCTAGGCAGTATTTT	CASSLSRQYF
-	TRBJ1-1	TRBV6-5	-	TGTGCCAGCAGTTACTCCGCCGTGAACACTGAAGCTTTCTTT	CASSYSAVNTEAFF
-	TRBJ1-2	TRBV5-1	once	TGCGCCAGCAGCTTCGACAGGACTAACTATGGCTACACCTTC	CASSFDRTNYGYTF
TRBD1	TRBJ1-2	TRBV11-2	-	TGTGCCAGCAGCCCCGTCGGGCAGGGGGCGCGTCTCGGCTACACCTTC	CASSPVGQGARLGYTF
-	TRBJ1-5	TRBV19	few	TGTGCCAGTACCCTAGGGAGGACAGTTAGCAATCAGCCCCAGCATTTT	CASTLGRTVSNQPQHF
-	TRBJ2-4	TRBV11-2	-	TGTGCCAGCAGCCCCACAGGGCAAAACATTCAGTACTTC	CASSPTGQNIQYF
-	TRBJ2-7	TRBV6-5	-	TGTGCCAGCAATAGTAACGAGCAGTACTTC	CASNSNEQYF
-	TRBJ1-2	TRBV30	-	TGTGCCTGGATCAGGGGAGACTATGGCTACACCTTC	CAWIRGDYGYTF
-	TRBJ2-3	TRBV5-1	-	TGCGCCAGCAAAACGGGGACCCCCCGCGCAGATACGCAGTATTTT	CASKTGTPRADTQYF
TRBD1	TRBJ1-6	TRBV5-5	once	TGTGCCAGCAGCACTTTCCAGGGGGAATCACCCCTCCACTTT	CASSTFQGESPLHF
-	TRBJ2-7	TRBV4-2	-	TGTGCCAGCAGCCAAGAAGGTCAGCGGCGGGGAGATCGGCAGTACTTC	CASSQEGQRRGDRQYF
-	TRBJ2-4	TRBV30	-	TGTGCCTGGAGTCAGGGAATGCTTCCCAAAAACATTCAGTACTTC	CAWSQGMLPKNIQYF
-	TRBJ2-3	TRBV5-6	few	TGTGCCAGCAGCCGGACCCTCGGGACGCAGTATTTT	CASSRTLGTQYF
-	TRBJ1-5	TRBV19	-	TGTGCCAGTACCACAGGATTCGGAAGCAATCAGCCCCAGCATTTT	CASTTGFGSNQPQHF